Listed here are 20 T cell receptor beta chains from one sample, sequenced in a study of blood T cells in healthy people across ages. Combining a sample-barcoded 5' primer with a J-beta primer mix, a second PCR ran for roughly 7 to 11 cycles. TCRdb reprocessed the 5' RACE reads via MiXCR and lists one record per CDR3 protein. The table records around 800,000 distinct CDR3 sequences, approximately 53% of them present only once. What was sequenced was blood. The receptor set was obtained from an elderly man in good health.

This clonotype showed up just a few times. The chain links TRBV10-3 to TRBJ2-2, with D possibly TRBD1 on 7 matching bases. CDR1 ENHRY and CDR2 SYGVKD come from the germline V gene. Trimming took 8 bases from V and 4 from J, leaving 11 bases between them. The CDR3 spans 13 residues. The CDR3 sequence is CAIAGQPTGELFF. CDR3 sequence (DNA): TGTGCCATCGCGGGACAGCCCACCGGGGAGCTGTTTTTT.

This chain joins TRBV10-2 and TRBJ2-3, with 8 bases that match TRBD1. V was clipped by 3 bases and J by 3 bases; unmatched bases: 5. This CDR3 contains 15 residues. Germline lookup yields CDR1 WSHSY and CDR2 SAAADI. The CDR3 protein is CASSDPGGLTDTQYF. In DNA form, the CDR3 reads TGCGCCAGCAGTGACCCAGGGGGCCTTACAGATACGCAGTATTTT.

The chain carries TRBV27 and TRBJ2-4; 11 bases map to TRBD2. The J call may be wrong; the DNA end is better matched by TRBJ2-5. The CDR3 has 15 residues. Germline lookup yields CDR1 MNHEY and CDR2 SMNVEV (reference sequence). CDR3 sequence: CASRTTSGSIETQYF. Here the CDR3 DNA reads TGTGCCAGCAGAACCACTAGCGGGAGTATCGAGACCCAGTACTTC.

This clonotype has ten or more counts. This chain links TRBV20-1 with TRBJ1-2; D is perhaps TRBD1 (5 bases). Germline CDR1 and CDR2: DFQATT and SNEGSKA (reference sequence). The CDR3 runs 14 residues. V dropped 0 bases and J dropped 4 bases, with 12 bases sitting between them. Here the CDR3 reads CSAREGGLGYGYTF. In DNA form, the CDR3 reads TGCAGTGCTAGAGAGGGGGGTTTAGGCTATGGCTACACCTTC.

There are a few counts of this clonotype. V is TRBV6-2 or TRBV6-3 and J is TRBJ2-5; the D gene is possibly TRBD2 (6 bases). The germline V gene encodes CDR1 MNHEY and CDR2 SVGEGT. Deletions cut 2 bases from V and 2 bases from J, with 15 bases between. The CDR3 runs 16 residues. For the CDR3, the DNA is TGTGCCAGCAGTTACCCCCTCTGGAGGGGTCAAGAGACCCAGTACTTC. Protein sequence: CASSYPLWRGQETQYF.

V gene TRBV12-3 or TRBV12-4 combines with J gene TRBJ2-5, with D perhaps assigned TRBD1 or TRBD2 (6 bases each). V was clipped by 6 bases and J by 11 bases, with 22 bases between them. The CDR3 totals 14 residues. The CDR3 coding sequence is TGTGCCAGCAGGCACGACAGGTCGGTTCGGGAGCAGTACTTC. Translated, it gives CASRHDRSVREQYF.

This rearrangement joins TRBV12-3 or TRBV12-4 to TRBJ2-7, with D maybe TRBD1 (5 bases). V was pared by 5 bases and J by 7 bases, with 24 bases between. The CDR3 covers 16 residues. The CDR3 loop reads CASSPNAGLGYNEQYF. For the CDR3, the DNA is TGTGCCAGCAGTCCAAACGCAGGGTTGGGCTACAATGAGCAGTACTTC.

In nucleotides, the CDR3 is TGCGCCAGCAGTCGACAGGGGTCCACCTCCTACGAGCAGTACTTC. Amino acid sequence: CASSRQGSTSYEQYF. The chain is built from TRBV5-1 and TRBJ2-7, with 8 bases fitting TRBD1. Per the germline V gene, CDR1 is SGHRS and CDR2 is YFSETQ. There are 15 residues in the CDR3. V lost 5 bases to trimming and J lost 0 bases; unmatched junction nucleotides: 7.

The CDR3 sequence is CATRDGGSYNEQFF. The CDR3 coding sequence is TGTGCCACCAGGGATGGGGGCTCCTACAATGAGCAGTTCTTC. This rearrangement joins TRBV24-1 to TRBJ2-1, with D perhaps TRBD1 or TRBD2 (5 bases each). Germline V gives CDR1 KGHDR, CDR2 SFDVKD. Trimming left V 7 bases short and J 0 bases short, with 9 bases between. The CDR3 loop spans 14 amino acids.

The chain links TRBV29-1 to TRBJ2-7, with TRBD1 identical over 7 bases. Germline CDR1 and CDR2: SQVTM and ANQGSEA. The CDR3 length is 11 residues. The junction had 8 bases not matched to a gene; V was cut back by 6 bases and J by 9 bases. This chain's CDR3 is CSVGTASGQYF. As DNA, the CDR3 is TGCAGCGTGGGGACAGCGTCGGGGCAGTACTTC.

The chain is built from TRBV20-1 and TRBJ1-1; unclear D gene. Germline V CDR1 and CDR2: DFQATT, SNEGSKA (reference sequence). The V and J ends lost 0 bases and 1 base respectively, with 6 bases between them. The CDR3 contains 13 residues. This CDR3 is CSAREDGNTEAFF. The CDR3 DNA reads as TGCAGTGCTAGAGAAGACGGGAACACTGAAGCTTTCTTT.

The chain combines TRBV12-3 or TRBV12-4 with TRBJ1-6; D not certain. V gave up 3 bases and J gave up 7 bases, with 13 bases separating them. This CDR3 has 15 residues. CDR3: CASSLGRAGNSPLHF. CDR3 sequence (DNA): TGTGCCAGCAGTTTGGGTCGGGCGGGAAATTCACCCCTCCACTTT.

There are many counts of this clonotype. The CDR3 reads CASSVEVRETQYF. The CDR3 DNA follows: TGTGCCAGCAGCGTGGAGGTCCGAGAGACCCAGTACTTC. The V gene is TRBV7-9, the J gene TRBJ2-5; D may be TRBD2 (5 bases). The germline V and J ends were trimmed by 5 bases and 4 bases, with 11 bases remaining between them. CDR1 and CDR2 from the germline V gene are SEHNR and FQNEAQ (reference sequence). The CDR3 length is 13 residues.

This chain links TRBV6-6 with TRBJ2-6; weak D call: TRBD2 (6 bases). The length of the CDR3 is 16 residues. Deletions cut 4 bases from V and 1 base from J, with 11 bases between. Germline V gene lookup returns CDR1 MNHNY and CDR2 SVGAGI (reference sequence). The CDR3 sequence is CASSSTGLSGANVLTF. The CDR3 DNA is TGTGCCAGCAGTTCTACGGGACTTTCTGGGGCCAACGTCCTGACTTTC.

The chain employs TRBV7-3 and TRBJ2-2; no definite D call. Germline-derived CDR1 and CDR2 are SGHTA and FQGTGA. CDR3 length: 15 amino acids. Trimming stripped 0 bases from V and 2 bases from J, with 7 bases between. This CDR3 is CASSLTPPNTGELFF. DNA for the CDR3: TGTGCCAGCAGCTTAACGCCCCCAAACACCGGGGAGCTGTTTTTT.

V is TRBV21-1 and J is TRBJ1-5. TRBV21-1 is reported as a pseudogene. This CDR3 has 17 amino acids. The CDR3 region has the DNA TGTGCCAGCAGCAAAGCAACGGCAGGGCTCGGCAATCAGCCCCAGCATTTT. Amino acids: CASSKATAGLGNQPQHF.

The V call is TRBV18, the J call TRBJ1-6; D unresolved. There are 17 residues in the CDR3. V lost 1 base and J lost 0, with 10 bases in between. In germline, CDR1 is KGHSH, CDR2 LQKENI. In DNA, the CDR3 is TGTGCCAGCTCACCACTGCCGGGGAGCTCCTATAATTCACCCCTCCACTTT. Its protein product is CASSPLPGSSYNSPLHF.

This chain links TRBV9 with TRBJ1-1, with a tentative D call TRBD1 (5 bases). V was clipped by 0 bases and J by 3 bases, with 9 bases between them. The germline gives CDR1 SGDLS, CDR2 YYNGEE. CDR3 size: 14 residues. CDR3 loop: CASSVDGGDTEAFF. The DNA of the CDR3 is TGTGCCAGCAGCGTAGATGGGGGGGACACTGAAGCTTTCTTT.

The gene calls are TRBV5-1 and TRBJ2-5; 9 bases fit TRBD1. Germline lookup yields CDR1 SGHRS and CDR2 YFSETQ. The junction had 7 bases not matched to a gene; V was cut back by 0 bases and J by 4 bases. This CDR3 contains 16 residues. The CDR3: CASSLEGTGRGETQYF. The CDR3 DNA reads TGCGCCAGCAGCTTGGAAGGGACAGGGCGTGGAGAGACCCAGTACTTC.

This clonotype has just a few counts. The CDR3, as DNA: TGCGCCAGCAGCTTGGGGCAGCAGGTTTCCTACGAGCAGTACTTC. Translation: CASSLGQQVSYEQYF. The V gene is TRBV5-1, the J gene TRBJ2-7; no clear D. CDR1 SGHRS and CDR2 YFSETQ come from the germline V gene. The CDR3 runs to 15 residues. With 0 bases removed from V and 1 base from J, the gap between germline ends came to 11 bases.